The present T cell receptor beta chain was sequenced within a study of T cell repertoires in cytomegalovirus infection. Overall study context: The public TCR beta signatures pointed to both CMV infection and matching HLA type.

Concerning this clonotype: The antigen is unknown.

Each CDR3 protein gets one entry after TCRdb re-called the reads with MiXCR. The sample lists 50,000 or so distinct CDR3 sequences; around 20% were seen once. Looked up from germline, CDR1 is GTSNPN and CDR2 is SVGIG (reference sequence). Trimming took off 5 bases at V and 6 bases at J, with 17 bases between the two ends. This CDR3 is built from 14 residues. This clonotype was obtained from a human donor in good health (CMV status not recorded). Some clones in this sample may be carry-over from other donors' samples. This chain joins TRBV30 and TRBJ1-3, with D possibly matching TRBD1 (6 bases). Sample: PBMCs, sequenced either directly or after in vitro stimulation (not recorded which). The chain's CDR3 is CAWHGDTLTNTIYF. CDR3 DNA sequence: TGTGCCTGGCACGGGGACACCCTGACAAACACCATATATTTT.